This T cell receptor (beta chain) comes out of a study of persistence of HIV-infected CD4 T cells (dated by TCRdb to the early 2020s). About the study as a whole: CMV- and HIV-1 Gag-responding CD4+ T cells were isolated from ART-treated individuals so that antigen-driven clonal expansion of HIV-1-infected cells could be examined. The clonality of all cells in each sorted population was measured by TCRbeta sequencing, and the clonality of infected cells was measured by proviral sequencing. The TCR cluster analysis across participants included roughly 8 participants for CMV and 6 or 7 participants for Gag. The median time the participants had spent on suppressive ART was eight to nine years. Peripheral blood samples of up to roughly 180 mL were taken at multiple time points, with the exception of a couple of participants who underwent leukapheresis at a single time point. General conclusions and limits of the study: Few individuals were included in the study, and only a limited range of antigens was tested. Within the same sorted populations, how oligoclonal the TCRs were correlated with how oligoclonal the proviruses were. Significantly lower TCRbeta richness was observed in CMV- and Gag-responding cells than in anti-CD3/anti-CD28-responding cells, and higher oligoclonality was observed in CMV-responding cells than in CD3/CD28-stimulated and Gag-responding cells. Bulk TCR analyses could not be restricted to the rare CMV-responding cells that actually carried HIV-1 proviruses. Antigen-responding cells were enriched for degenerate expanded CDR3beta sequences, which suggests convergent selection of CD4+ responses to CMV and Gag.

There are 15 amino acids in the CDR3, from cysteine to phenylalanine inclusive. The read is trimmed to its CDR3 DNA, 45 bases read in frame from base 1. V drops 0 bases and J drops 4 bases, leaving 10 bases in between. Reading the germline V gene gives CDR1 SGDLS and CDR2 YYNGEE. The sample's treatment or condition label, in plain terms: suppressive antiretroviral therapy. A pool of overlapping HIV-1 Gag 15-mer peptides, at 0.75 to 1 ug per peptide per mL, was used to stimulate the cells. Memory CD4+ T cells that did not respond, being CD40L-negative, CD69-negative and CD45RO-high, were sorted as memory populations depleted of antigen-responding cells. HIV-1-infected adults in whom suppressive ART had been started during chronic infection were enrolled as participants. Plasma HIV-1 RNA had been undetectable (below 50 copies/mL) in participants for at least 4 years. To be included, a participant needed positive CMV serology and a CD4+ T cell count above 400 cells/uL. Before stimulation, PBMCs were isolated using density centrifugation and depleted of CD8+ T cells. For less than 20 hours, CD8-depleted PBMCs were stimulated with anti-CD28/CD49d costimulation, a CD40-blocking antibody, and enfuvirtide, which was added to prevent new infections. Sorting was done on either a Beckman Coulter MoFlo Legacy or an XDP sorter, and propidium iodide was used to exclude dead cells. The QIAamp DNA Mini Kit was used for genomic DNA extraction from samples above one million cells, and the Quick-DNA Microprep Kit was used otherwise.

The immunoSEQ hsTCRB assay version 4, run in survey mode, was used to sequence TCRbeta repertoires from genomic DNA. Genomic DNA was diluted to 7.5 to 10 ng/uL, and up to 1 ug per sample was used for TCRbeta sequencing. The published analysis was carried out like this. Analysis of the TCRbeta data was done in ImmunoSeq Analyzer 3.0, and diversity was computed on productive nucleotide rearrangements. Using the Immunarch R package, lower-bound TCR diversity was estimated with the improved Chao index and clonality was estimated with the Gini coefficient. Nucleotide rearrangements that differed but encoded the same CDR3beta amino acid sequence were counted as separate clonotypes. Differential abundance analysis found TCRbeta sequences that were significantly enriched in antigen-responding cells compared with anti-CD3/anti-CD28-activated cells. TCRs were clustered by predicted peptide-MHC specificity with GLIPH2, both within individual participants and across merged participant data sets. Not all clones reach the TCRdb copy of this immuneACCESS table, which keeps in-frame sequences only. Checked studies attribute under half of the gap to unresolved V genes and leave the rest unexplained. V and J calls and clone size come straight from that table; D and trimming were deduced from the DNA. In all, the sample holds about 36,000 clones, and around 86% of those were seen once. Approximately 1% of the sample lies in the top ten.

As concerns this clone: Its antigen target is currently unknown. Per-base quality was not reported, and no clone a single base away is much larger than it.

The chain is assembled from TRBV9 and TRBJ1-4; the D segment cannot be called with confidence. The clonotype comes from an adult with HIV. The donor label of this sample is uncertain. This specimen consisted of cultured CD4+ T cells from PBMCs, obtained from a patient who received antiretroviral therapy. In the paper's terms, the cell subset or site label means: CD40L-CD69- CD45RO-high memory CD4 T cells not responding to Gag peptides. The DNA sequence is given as TGTGCCAGCAGCGTAGGAGACCCTCATAATGAAAAACTGTTTTTT. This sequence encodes CASSVGDPHNEKLFF.